Detailed here is one T cell receptor (beta chain). This sample was taken from a study of technical replicates of blood from several donors. CDR3 length: 15 residues. The germline CDR1 and CDR2 sequences are MNHEY and SMNVEV (reference sequence). With V trimmed by 6 bases and J by 2 bases, 3 bases remained unmatched. Sequenced by immunoSEQ multiplex PCR; TCRdb stores in-frame clones only, minus some. The top ten clones hold roughly 5% of a sample with more than 55,000 clones, roughly 92% of them seen once. Material for sequencing was PBMCs. This TCR was recovered from a human donor in good health. Some clones in this sample may be carry-over from other donors' samples. This rearrangement joins TRBV27 to TRBJ2-4; 11 nucleotides agree with TRBD2. The CDR3 DNA sequence: TGTGCCAGCAGATCGACTAGCGGGACCAAAAACATTCAGTACTTC. Translating gives CASRSTSGTKNIQYF.